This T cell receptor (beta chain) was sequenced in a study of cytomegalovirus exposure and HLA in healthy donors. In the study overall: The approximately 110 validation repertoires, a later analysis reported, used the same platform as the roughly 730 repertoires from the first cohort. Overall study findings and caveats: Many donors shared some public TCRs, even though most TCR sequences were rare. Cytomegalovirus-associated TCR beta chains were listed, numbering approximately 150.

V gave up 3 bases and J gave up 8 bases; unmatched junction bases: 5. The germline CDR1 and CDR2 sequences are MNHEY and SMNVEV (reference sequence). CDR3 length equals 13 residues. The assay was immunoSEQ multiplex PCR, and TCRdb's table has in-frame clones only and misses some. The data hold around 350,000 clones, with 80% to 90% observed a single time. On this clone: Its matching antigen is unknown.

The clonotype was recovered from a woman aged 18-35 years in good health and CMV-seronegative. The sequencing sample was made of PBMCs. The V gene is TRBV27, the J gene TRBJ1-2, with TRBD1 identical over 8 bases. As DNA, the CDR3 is TGTGCCAGCAGTTTCGGACAGGGCCGGGGCTACACCTTC. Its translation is CASSFGQGRGYTF.